Reported below is one T cell receptor (beta chain). The germline V gene encodes CDR1 GTSNPN and CDR2 SVGIG (reference sequence). CDR3 length: 14 amino acids. J gave up 5 bases and V 7 bases, and 9 bases lay outside the gene matches. These data come from a study of untreated major depressive disorder. The repertoire was sequenced with immunoSEQ multiplex PCR; TCRdb's copy has only in-frame clones and lacks some. The repertoire has just under 20,000 clones, 85% of them found once; the top ten carry just over 0.8%. The rearrangement uses TRBV30 and TRBJ2-5; 11 bases agree with TRBD2. The sequence was obtained from a woman in her twenties or thirties in good health. Source material: CD4+ T cells from PBMCs. The CDR3 loop reads CAYTRASGRETQYF. In nucleotides, the CDR3 is TGTGCCTACACTAGGGCTAGCGGGAGGGAGACCCAGTACTTC.